This record concerns one T cell receptor (beta chain) sequence. This entry belongs to a study of radiotherapy plus CTLA-4 blockade in lung cancer. Background on the study: Objective responses were observed in more than 15% of patients, and disease control was achieved by just over 30%.

Method: immunoSEQ multiplex PCR; TCRdb's copy keeps in-frame clones and lacks some. The sample contains 70,000 to 90,000 clones, more than 80% of which appear only once. The CDR3 is made up of 15 amino acids. Germline V CDR1 and CDR2: SNHLY, FYNNEI. With V trimmed by 4 bases and J by 3 bases, 6 bases remained unmatched. The V gene is TRBV2, the J gene TRBJ2-7; 10 nucleotides match TRBD1. The receptor was isolated from a human donor with non-small cell lung cancer who had stable disease on radiotherapy plus ipilimumab. Sequenced material: peripheral blood, taken from a patient treated with radiotherapy plus ipilimumab. CDR3 coding DNA: TGTGCCAGCAGTGGTTATGGACAGGGGGACTACGAGCAGTACTTC. This gives the protein CASSGYGQGDYEQYF.